The T cell receptor (beta chain) under discussion was sequenced for a study of T-cell reconstitution after alpha-beta-depleted transplantation in children. Notes on the study in general: One year post-transplant, T-cell counts and diversity were largely derived from T cells produced anew. Expanded graft clones, several hundred of them, were reportedly the source of alpha-beta T cells about two months after transplant. The study traced high day-60 TCRbeta diversity in some patients to surviving recipient T cells and thymic progenitors.

Molecular barcoding with unique molecular identifiers was used for the TCRbeta library. TCRdb called the PCR reads again in MiXCR, with one record for every CDR3 protein. Of 110,000 or so distinct CDR3 sequences in the sample, 6.4% were seen once. Trimming cost V 2 bases and J 9 bases; bases outside gene matches: 1. CDR1 is SGDLS, CDR2 YYNGEE, per germline. The CDR3 is 12 amino acids. This clonotype was found many times. Its specificity is not known. This clonotype was obtained from a male patient under 10 years old who had a stem cell transplant for acute lymphoblastic leukemia, so the T cells may come from the graft donor. The source material was PBMCs, mostly from graft donor cells, sampled 360 days after TCRalphabeta/CD19-depleted stem cell transplant. The chain employs TRBV9 and TRBJ2-2; 7 bases map to TRBD1. The chain's CDR3 is CASSVTGRELFF. The CDR3 coding sequence is TGTGCCAGCAGCGTGACAGGGAGGGAGCTGTTTTTT.